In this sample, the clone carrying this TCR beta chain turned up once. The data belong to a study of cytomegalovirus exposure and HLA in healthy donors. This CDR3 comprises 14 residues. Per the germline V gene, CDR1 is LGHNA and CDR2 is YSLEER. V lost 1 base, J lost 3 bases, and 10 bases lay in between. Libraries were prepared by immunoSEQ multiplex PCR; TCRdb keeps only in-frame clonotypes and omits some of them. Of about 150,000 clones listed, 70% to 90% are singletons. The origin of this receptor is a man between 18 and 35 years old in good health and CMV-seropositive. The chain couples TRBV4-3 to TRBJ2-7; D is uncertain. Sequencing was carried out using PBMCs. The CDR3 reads CASSQVLGYYEQYF. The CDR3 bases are TGCGCCAGCAGCCAAGTCTTGGGCTACTACGAGCAGTACTTC.